The present entry profiles one TCR beta chain with its context. Its specificity is unknown. This specimen comes from a study of Graves' ophthalmopathy and Graves' hyperthyroidism. Across the whole study: Investigators collected peripheral blood at initial diagnosis, before any treatment was given. Study observations and caveats: Ophthalmopathy progression was predicted with 70% to 71% sensitivity and about 72% specificity.

CDR3 size: 16 residues. Germline CDR1 is MGHRA and CDR2 is YSYEKL. V lost 4 bases and J 0 bases, leaving 16 bases between the germline ends. Amplification of the TCR beta CDR3 regions used RNA transcripts (as template). A first-round RT-PCR used HTBI primers, followed by a second-round multiplex PCR. TCRdb analysed the multiplex PCR reads with MiXCR anew, one entry per CDR3 protein. Of over 650,000 distinct CDR3 sequences listed, about two fifths are singletons. The source is an adult man with Graves' ophthalmopathy. V and J are TRBV4-1 and TRBJ2-7; D assignment may be TRBD1 or TRBD2 (6 bases each). The specimen was peripheral blood. The CDR3 spells CASSLSRRDNSYEQYF. CDR3 nucleotide sequence: TGCGCCAGCAGCCTAAGTAGGCGGGACAACTCCTACGAGCAGTACTTC.